A selection of T cell receptor beta chains follows, all from one sample in a study of blood T cell repertoires in COVID-19. Sequenced by immunoSEQ multiplex PCR; TCRdb stores in-frame clones only, minus some. Of 200,000 to 250,000 clones listed, approximately 91% are singletons. The sample was peripheral blood. The receptors come from a woman aged 40-49 years with acute or convalescent COVID-19. The CDR3 runs from the conserved cysteine through the conserved F or W. The D gene is left open where the match is weak. A clone size is listed for some rows: how often the clone was seen (once, few, many), or a class if it is expanded.

V,D,J,size,DNA,CDR3
TRBV5-1,TRBD1,TRBJ1-4,.,TGCGCCAGCAGCCCAGCAACAGGGGGGAGCGAAAAACTGTTTTTT,CASSPATGGSEKLFF
TRBV11-3,TRBD2,TRBJ2-1,.,TGTGCCAGCAGCCCCACCGGGACTAGCGGGGTTGAGCAGTTCTTC,CASSPTGTSGVEQFF
TRBV7-6,.,TRBJ1-6,few,TGTGCCAGCAGCTTAGGACAGGATAATTCACCCCTCCACTTT,CASSLGQDNSPLHF
TRBV5-8,TRBD2,TRBJ2-2,.,TGTGCCAGCAGCTACCGGGAGGGGAGGCGCACCGGGGAGCTGTTTTTT,CASSYREGRRTGELFF
TRBV27,.,TRBJ1-2,.,TGTGCCAGCAGTTTCCTCCCGGGACTAGCTAACTATGGCTACACCTTC,CASSFLPGLANYGYTF
TRBV21-1,.,TRBJ1-2,.,TGTGCCAGCAGGTTATACTATGGCTACACCTTC,CASRLYYGYTF
TRBV10-3,TRBD1,TRBJ1-2,.,TGTGCCATCAGTGAGGACAGGGATGTATTCCTTCTGTATGGCTACACCTTC,CAISEDRDVFLLYGYTF
TRBV10-3,TRBD1,TRBJ2-3,.,TGTGCCATCACCCGGACAGGGAGTACAGATACGCAGTATTTT,CAITRTGSTDTQYF
TRBV7-9,TRBD2,TRBJ2-3,.,TGTGCCGACCAACCACCCTCCCCTAGCGGGGGGTGCACAGATACGCAGTATTTT,CADQPPSPSGGCTDTQYF
TRBV6-5,.,TRBJ2-1,.,TGTGCCAGCAGCGAGACGGAGCGCAATGAGCAGTTCTTC,CASSETERNEQFF
TRBV7-9,TRBD1,TRBJ1-2,.,TGTGCCAGCAGCTCCCTTCGGACAGGGGAAGGCTACACCTTC,CASSSLRTGEGYTF
TRBV11-3,.,TRBJ2-3,once,TGTGCCAGCAGCTTAGGACACACAGCTCGTACAGATACGCAGTATTTT,CASSLGHTARTDTQYF
TRBV7-2,.,TRBJ2-2,once,TGTGCCAGCAGTCCAAATCGGGGGGCGGGATCCGCCGGGGAGCTGTTTTTT,CASSPNRGAGSAGELFF
TRBV24-1,TRBD2,TRBJ2-1,once,TGTGCCACCCAGCGGGGGGGCTTGAATGAGCAGTTCTTC,CATQRGGLNEQFF
TRBV6-5,.,TRBJ2-3,.,TGTGCCAGCATAGCGAAGGGATGGAGCACAGATACGCAGTATTTT,CASIAKGWSTDTQYF
TRBV7-2,.,TRBJ1-1,.,TGTGCCAGCAGCTTAATCGGCCTCCAGGCCACTGAAGCTTTCTTT,CASSLIGLQATEAFF
TRBV28,.,TRBJ1-1,.,TGTGCCAGCAGTCGGGATATGGTCGCTGAAGCTTTCTTT,CASSRDMVAEAFF
TRBV7-9,TRBD1,TRBJ2-3,.,TGTGCCAGCAGCCCCACCCGGGACAGGGCAGCCGTAATCACGCAGTATTTT,CASSPTRDRAAVITQYF
TRBV18,.,TRBJ1-5,.,TGTGCCAGCTCACCACCGGGGCAGGGTAGTCAGCCCCAGCATTTT,CASSPPGQGSQPQHF
TRBV7-2,TRBD1,TRBJ1-1,.,TGTGCCAGCAGCCCTACCAGGGGGCCGGGCACTGAAGCTTTCTTT,CASSPTRGPGTEAFF
TRBV6-5,TRBD1,TRBJ1-4,once,TGTGCCAGCAGTTCCGGACAGGGGTCTAATGAAAAACTGTTTTTT,CASSSGQGSNEKLFF
TRBV6-5,TRBD1,TRBJ1-4,.,TGTGCCAGCAGTACGGGACAGGGGCAAGAAAAACTGTTTTTT,CASSTGQGQEKLFF
TRBV3-1/TRBV3-2,TRBD2,TRBJ2-1,once,TGTGCCAGCAGCCAAGATCTTGCGGGGGTCATCAATGAGCAGTTCTTC,CASSQDLAGVINEQFF
TRBV20-1,.,TRBJ1-1,.,TGCAGTGCTAGTTTCACAGGGCCGAACACTGAAGCTTTCTTT,CSASFTGPNTEAFF
TRBV9,TRBD1,TRBJ2-6,.,TGTGCCAGCAGCCCCCTCGGACAGGGGACCCCTTCTGGGGCCAACGTCCTGACTTTC,CASSPLGQGTPSGANVLTF
TRBV3-1/TRBV3-2,.,TRBJ1-6,.,TGTGCCAGCAGCCAAGATGGGGCGGGAAATTCACCCCTCCACTTT,CASSQDGAGNSPLHF
TRBV27,TRBD1,TRBJ1-1,.,TGTGCCAGCAGTTTATCGAGTCCGGGACAGGGAAGTGGCACTGAAGCTTTCTTT,CASSLSSPGQGSGTEAFF
TRBV3-1/TRBV3-2,TRBD1,TRBJ1-1,.,TGTGCCAGCAGGCAAGGAGACCCGGGCTGGACAGGGGGTAAAGCTTTCTTT,CASRQGDPGWTGGKAFF
TRBV23-1,.,TRBJ1-5,.,TGCGCCAGCAGTCAATCGTACAAGTTTTGGGGGCATCAGCCCCAGCATTTT,CASSQSYKFWGHQPQHF
TRBV10-3,TRBD1,TRBJ2-2,once,TGTGCCATCAGTGGGGACAGGGTAACCACCGGGGAGCTGTTTTTT,CAISGDRVTTGELFF
TRBV7-9,TRBD1,TRBJ1-2,.,TGTGCCAGCAGCCCAAAACAGGGGATCTATGGCTACACCTTC,CASSPKQGIYGYTF
TRBV9,.,TRBJ1-1,.,TGTGCCAGCAGCGTAGGAAATAGAAGAGCCACTGAAGCTTTCTTT,CASSVGNRRATEAFF
TRBV10-3,TRBD1,TRBJ1-5,.,TGTGCCATCAGTGCGGGACAGGGATCCCCTATGGGTCAGCCCCAGCATTTT,CAISAGQGSPMGQPQHF
TRBV2,.,TRBJ1-4,.,TGTGCCAGCAGAGAGTTAAATGAAAAACTGTTTTTT,CASRELNEKLFF
TRBV7-8,.,TRBJ1-1,.,TGTGCCAGCAGCCCCAGAGGAGAGGCCGCGGGGACTGAAGCTTTCTTT,CASSPRGEAAGTEAFF
TRBV24-1,.,TRBJ2-3,.,TGTGCCACCAGTGACTGGGACTCCACAGATACGCAGTATTTT,CATSDWDSTDTQYF
TRBV11-2,.,TRBJ1-1,.,TGTGCCAGCAGCTTAGAGGGGCGGGGGCTGTTGGAAGCTTTCTTT,CASSLEGRGLLEAFF
TRBV30,.,TRBJ1-1,.,TGTTCCTTCCTCTCGGGTGAAGCTTTCTTT,CSFLSGEAFF
TRBV12-5,TRBD1,TRBJ2-3,.,TGTGCTAGTGGTTCCTACAGGGGTGGGACAGATACGCAGTATTTT,CASGSYRGGTDTQYF
TRBV19,.,TRBJ1-2,.,TGTGCCAGTACCGAGGGCGGAGGTAACTATGGCTACACCTTC,CASTEGGGNYGYTF
TRBV3-1/TRBV3-2,TRBD1,TRBJ1-2,.,TGTGCCAGCAGCCGAACGAGGGCACAGGGGGCGTATGGCTACACCTTC,CASSRTRAQGAYGYTF
TRBV6-1,TRBD1,TRBJ1-4,.,TGTGCCAGCAGTGAGGAGGGACAGGGCATTCGGAAACTGTTTTTT,CASSEEGQGIRKLFF
TRBV2,.,TRBJ1-3,.,TGTGCCAGCAGCGTGCAGATCTCTGGAAACACCATATATTTT,CASSVQISGNTIYF
TRBV9,.,TRBJ2-1,.,TGTGCCAGCACATCTAGTCGTTCCCACAATGAGCAGTTCTTC,CASTSSRSHNEQFF
TRBV19,TRBD2,TRBJ2-5,.,TGTGCCAGTAGTATGGGACTAGCGGGGATGTTAGAGACCCAGTACTTC,CASSMGLAGMLETQYF